This TCR beta chain was obtained from a study of blood T cells in healthy people across ages. Study results and limitations: It was held that diversity estimates obtained from one million T cells represented underestimates.

The sample holds one count of this clonotype. Its target is not known. The individuals who served as donors were healthy Caucasians living in Russia, aged roughly 6 to 95. In each sample, at least 7 million PBMCs were isolated. The authors ran a second PCR of about 7 to 11 cycles using a sample-barcoded 5' primer and a J-beta primer mix. Every cDNA molecule carried a tag from a template-switch adaptor bearing 12 random nucleotides. TCRdb re-derived calls from the 5' RACE reads in MiXCR, one entry per CDR3 protein. The sample includes about 1,400,000 distinct CDR3 sequences, approximately 42% seen only once; the top ten take approximately 7.9%. The specimen sequenced was blood. The receptor's source is a woman aged 18-29 years in good health.

In DNA form, the CDR3 reads TGTGCCAGCAGCCAGGGACTAGCGGGGGGGCCGTTCCACGAGCAGTACTTC. Protein product: CASSQGLAGGPFHEQYF. J is TRBJ2-4 and V is TRBV4-2; 16 bases fit TRBD2. The DNA end is a closer match to TRBJ2-7, so the J assignment may be wrong. Germline V gene sequence: CDR1 LGHNA, CDR2 YNFKEQ. This CDR3 has 17 residues.